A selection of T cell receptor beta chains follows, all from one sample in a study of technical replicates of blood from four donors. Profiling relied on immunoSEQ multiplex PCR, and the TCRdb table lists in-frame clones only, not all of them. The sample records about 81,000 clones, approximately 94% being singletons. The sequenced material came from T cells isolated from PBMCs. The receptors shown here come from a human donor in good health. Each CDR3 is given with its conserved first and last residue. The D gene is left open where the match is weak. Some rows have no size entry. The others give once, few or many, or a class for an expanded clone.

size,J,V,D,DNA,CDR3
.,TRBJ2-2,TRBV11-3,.,TGTGCCAGCAGCTTACGATCGGGAGTTGGCGGGGAGCTGTTTTTT,CASSLRSGVGGELFF
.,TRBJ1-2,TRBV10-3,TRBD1,TGTGCCATCAGTGAGTCGGGTCGGGCGGCAGGGGGAAGAGTTGGCTACACCTTC,CAISESGRAAGGRVGYTF
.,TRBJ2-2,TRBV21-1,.,TGTGCCAGCAGAAACAGGGGGAAAGCGAACACCGGGGAGCTGTTTTTT,CASRNRGKANTGELFF
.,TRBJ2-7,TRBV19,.,TGTGCCAGTAGTGCGCAAGCCTACTACGAGCAGTACTTC,CASSAQAYYEQYF
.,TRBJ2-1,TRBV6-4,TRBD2,TGTGCCAGCAGTATGACTAGCGGGATTCGAGACGAGCAGTTCTTC,CASSMTSGIRDEQFF
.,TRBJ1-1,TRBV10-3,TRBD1,TGTGCCATCAGGGGGACAGGGGGGGACACTGAAGCTTTCTTT,CAIRGTGGDTEAFF
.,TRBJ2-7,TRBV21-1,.,TGTGCCAGCAGCACGAAGCGGTATCATCGAGTTACCCCCTACGAGCAGTACTTC,CASSTKRYHRVTPYEQYF
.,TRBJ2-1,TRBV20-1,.,TGCAGTGCTCCGATCGGTGAGCAGTTCTTC,CSAPIGEQFF
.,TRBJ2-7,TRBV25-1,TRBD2,TGTGCCAGCAGTTATCCGGGAGGTTCCTACGAGCAGTACTTC,CASSYPGGSYEQYF
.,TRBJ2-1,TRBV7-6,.,TGTGCCAGTACTCCCAGTCGGGGTAATGTAAATGAGCAGTTCTTC,CASTPSRGNVNEQFF
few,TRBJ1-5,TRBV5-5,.,TGTGCCAGCAGCAGAGATCCCACCGGGAACCTCAATCAGCCCCAGCATTTT,CASSRDPTGNLNQPQHF
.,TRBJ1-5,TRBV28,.,TGTGCCAGCAGTGCCTCAGGGGTAAGCAATCAGCCCCAGCATTTT,CASSASGVSNQPQHF
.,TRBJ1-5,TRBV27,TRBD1,TGTGCCAGCAGTTTAACGACAGGGCAGCCCCAGCATTTT,CASSLTTGQPQHF
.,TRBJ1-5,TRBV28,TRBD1,TGTGCCAGCTCGACGGAGGGGGGACAGCAGCCCCAGCATTTT,CASSTEGGQQPQHF
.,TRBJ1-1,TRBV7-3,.,TGTGCCAGCAGCCAAACCGGGACACCGAACACTGAAGCTTTCTTT,CASSQTGTPNTEAFF
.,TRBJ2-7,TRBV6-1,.,TGTGCCACTTCGTGGGACACCGTGAAAAGCGAGCAGTACTTC,CATSWDTVKSEQYF